The clone carrying this T cell receptor (beta chain) was counted between two and nine times. These data originate in a study of T cells in Graves' hyperthyroidism and ophthalmopathy. Researchers took RNA transcripts and amplified the TCR beta CDR3 regions from them. The TCR CDR3 was amplified in a first-round RT-PCR using the HTBI primer set. One entry per CDR3 protein results from TCRdb running MiXCR on the multiplex PCR reads. The data show about 320,000 distinct CDR3 sequences, approximately 15% seen once. This clonotype was obtained from a man under 40 with Graves' hyperthyroidism. Sequences were obtained from blood.

CDR3 sequence: CASSAWTSGEYNEQFF. The CDR3, as DNA: TGTGCCAGCAGTGCATGGACTAGCGGAGAGTACAATGAGCAGTTCTTC. The chain couples TRBV12-3 or TRBV12-4 to TRBJ2-1; 10 bases agree with TRBD2. V trimming: 5 bases; J trimming: 4 bases; junction bases outside the gene matches: 8. This CDR3 has 16 amino acids.